Each of the 28 T cell receptor beta chains below was sequenced from the same sample in a study of cytomegalovirus exposure and HLA in healthy donors. Measured with immunoSEQ multiplex PCR; TCRdb has only the in-frame clones, and not every one. The data show some 76,000 clones, approximately 94% seen once. The source material was PBMCs. These TCRs come from a woman between 18 and 29 years old in good health and CMV-seropositive.

The table lists this clone with a count of one. The chain employs TRBV7-9 and TRBJ2-1, with 11 nucleotides matching TRBD2. V lost 5 bases to trimming and J lost 8 bases; unmatched junction nucleotides: 14. Germline assignment: CDR1 SEHNR and CDR2 FQNEAQ (reference sequence). The CDR3 has 17 residues. This chain's CDR3 is CASSPHLAGGPTYEQFF. DNA for the CDR3: TGTGCCAGCAGCCCTCACTTAGCGGGAGGGCCAACTTATGAGCAGTTCTTC.

The CDR3 bases are TGCGCCAGCAGCCAAGAGGACAGGCCGAACACTGAAGCTTTCTTT. As protein: CASSQEDRPNTEAFF. The V and J genes are TRBV4-3 and TRBJ1-1; 7 nucleotides match TRBD1. Trimming at V came to 0 bases and at J to 1 base, leaving 2 bases not matched to a gene. The CDR3 runs to 15 residues. Germline V lookup: CDR1 LGHNA, CDR2 YSLEER.

The V and J genes are TRBV19 and TRBJ2-5, with 7 bases identical to TRBD1. The V gene end was trimmed by 3 bases and the J gene end by 3 bases; junction bases not matched to a gene: 7. The CDR3 runs 15 residues. Per the germline V gene, CDR1 is LNHDA and CDR2 is SQIVND (reference sequence). In nucleotides, the CDR3 is TGTGCCAGTAGTATTCTTGGACAGGCGGAAGAGACCCAGTACTTC. This gives the protein CASSILGQAEETQYF. Complete variable domain (other parts from reference TRBV19 and TRBJ2-5): DGGITQSPKYLFRKEGQNVTLSCEQNLNHDAMYWYRQDPGQGLRLIYYSQIVNDFQKGDIAEGYSVSREKKESFPLTVTSAQKNPTAFYLCASSILGQAEETQYFGPGTRLLVL.

The chain is built from TRBV5-1 and TRBJ2-4, with TRBD1 matching over 7 bases. This CDR3 has 18 amino acids. CDR1 and CDR2 (germline): SGHRS, YFSETQ. Trimming took 4 bases from V and 0 from J; bases not matched to a gene: 13. CDR3: CASSQKGTEELAKNIQYF. In DNA, the CDR3 is TGCGCCAGCAGCCAAAAAGGGACAGAAGAGCTAGCCAAAAACATTCAGTACTTC.

J is TRBJ1-2 and V is TRBV6-5; D call uncertain. CDR1 is MNHEY and CDR2 is SVGAGI in the germline V gene. The CDR3 runs 14 residues. V was cut by 5 bases and J by 4 bases, with 14 bases left in between. The CDR3 protein is CASSARGSTYGYTF. CDR3 DNA sequence: TGTGCCAGCAGTGCCCGAGGCAGTACCTATGGCTACACCTTC.

The rearrangement links TRBV25-1 to TRBJ1-3; D is unclear. Germline-derived CDR1 and CDR2 are MGHDK and SYGVNS. CDR3 length: 16 amino acids. V lost 0 bases and J 0 bases, leaving 9 bases between the germline ends. The CDR3 nucleotides read TGTGCCAGCAGTGAATATTACGGTCACTCTGGAAACACCATATATTTT. Translating gives CASSEYYGHSGNTIYF.

This chain uses TRBV7-8 with TRBJ2-1; 9 positions match TRBD2. The CDR3 totals 14 residues. J was trimmed by 6 bases and V by 3 bases; bases with no gene match: 3. Looked up from germline, CDR1 is SGHVS and CDR2 is FQNEAQ. As DNA, the CDR3 is TGTGCCAGCAGCTTGGGACTAGCCGGCAATGAGCAGTTCTTC. Amino acid sequence: CASSLGLAGNEQFF.

The chain uses TRBV13 and TRBJ1-2; D unresolved. CDR1 is PRHDT, CDR2 FYEKMQ, per germline (reference sequence). Trimming took off 7 bases at V and 0 bases at J, with 12 bases between the two ends. The CDR3 runs 14 residues. The CDR3, as DNA: TGTGCCAGCATCTTGGGGAGTACTAACTATGGCTACACCTTC. Translating gives CASILGSTNYGYTF.

The rearrangement uses TRBV10-3 and TRBJ1-1; TRBD1 agrees at 8 bases. Germline assignment: CDR1 ENHRY and CDR2 SYGVKD. V lost 0 bases, J lost 3 bases, and 3 bases stayed unmatched. The CDR3 covers 15 residues. Here the CDR3 reads CAISESPDRDTEAFF. CDR3 bases: TGTGCCATCAGTGAGTCGCCGGACAGGGACACTGAAGCTTTCTTT.

J is TRBJ2-1 and V is TRBV7-6; 12 bases are a match to TRBD2. The CDR3 is 15 residues long. V dropped 5 bases and J dropped 4; count of bases not matched to a gene: 3. CDR1 is SGHVS, CDR2 FNYEAQ, per germline. The CDR3 protein is CASSPGLAGYNEQFF. CDR3 in DNA: TGTGCCAGCAGCCCAGGACTAGCGGGGTACAATGAGCAGTTCTTC. The full variable domain, in which reference TRBV7-6 and TRBJ2-1 provide the parts outside the CDR3, is GAGVSQSPRYKVTKRGQDVALRCDPISGHVSLYWYRQALGQGPEFLTYFNYEAQQDKSGLPNDRFSAERPEGSISTLTIQRTEQRDSAMYRCASSPGLAGYNEQFFGPGTRLTVL.

V and J are TRBV7-3 and TRBJ2-5; 8 nucleotides align to TRBD1. From germline, CDR1 is SGHTA and CDR2 FQGTGA. Trimming took 5 bases from V and 5 from J; bases not matched to a gene: 7. CDR3 length: 14 amino acids. CDR3 amino acids: CASSADRGGETQYF. The CDR3 nucleotides are TGTGCCAGCAGCGCCGACAGGGGTGGGGAGACCCAGTACTTC.

This sequence joins TRBV4-3 and TRBJ2-7; 9 nucleotides align to TRBD2. J gave up 2 bases and V 0 bases, and 2 bases lay outside the gene matches. This CDR3 is built from 15 residues. The germline V gene has CDR1 LGHNA and CDR2 YSLEER. CDR3 DNA: TGCGCCAGCAGCCAAGATTTAGCGGGGGCCTACGAGCAGTACTTC. Its protein is CASSQDLAGAYEQYF.

The chain links TRBV19 to TRBJ2-7; 7 nucleotides match TRBD1. Trimming removed 2 bases from V and 0 bases from J; junction bases left unmatched: 1. This CDR3 is 14 amino acids long. Germline values: CDR1 LNHDA, CDR2 SQIVND (reference sequence). CDR3 protein: CASSIRGPSYEQYF. The CDR3 DNA reads TGTGCCAGTAGTATAAGGGGGCCCTCCTACGAGCAGTACTTC.

V gene TRBV9 combines with J gene TRBJ1-2; D is uncertain. This CDR3 is 14 amino acids long. Trimming removed 0 bases from V and 5 bases from J, with 11 bases in between. Germline V CDR1 and CDR2: SGDLS, YYNGEE. DNA of the CDR3: TGTGCCAGCAGCGTAGAGGTATCGGGGTATGGCTACACCTTC. This gives the protein CASSVEVSGYGYTF. Full variable domain (rest looked up from reference TRBV9 and TRBJ1-2): DSGVTQTPKHLITATGQRVTLRCSPRSGDLSVYWYQQSLDQGLQFLIQYYNGEERAKGNILERFSAQQFPDLHSELNLSSLELGDSALYFCASSVEVSGYGYTFGSGTRLTVV.

This chain connects TRBV28 to TRBJ2-5; D gene unclear. This CDR3 has 17 residues. Germline loops: CDR1 MDHEN, CDR2 SYDVKM. The V gene lost 5 bases and the J gene lost 2 bases, with 21 bases spanning the gap. The CDR3 DNA reads as TGTGCCAGCAGTCCCGGCCCCGGTCGCATGAGGCAAGAGACCCAGTACTTC. As protein: CASSPGPGRMRQETQYF.

Only one count was recorded for this clone. This chain connects TRBV6-1 to TRBJ1-5; 9 positions agree with TRBD1. The CDR3 sequence is 14 residues long. The germline V gene has CDR1 MNHNS and CDR2 SASEGT. Trimming at V came to 5 bases and at J to 7 bases, leaving 6 bases not matched to a gene. CDR3 residues: CASSQQGAGQPQHF. CDR3 bases: TGTGCCAGCAGTCAACAGGGGGCTGGGCAGCCCCAGCATTTT.

The rearrangement links TRBV28 to TRBJ1-4; D unclear. The length of the CDR3 is 14 residues. The V gene lost 3 bases and the J gene lost 5 bases, with 10 bases spanning the gap. Germline-derived CDR1 and CDR2 are MDHEN and SYDVKM. Here the CDR3 DNA reads TGTGCCAGCAGTTTGGCTATAGCGAATGAAAAACTGTTTTTT. Its protein is CASSLAIANEKLFF.

V gene TRBV9 combines with J gene TRBJ1-1, with TRBD1 matching 7 bases. The ends lost 4 bases at V and 0 bases at J; junction bases unmatched: 15. This CDR3 is 18 amino acids long. In germline, CDR1 is SGDLS, CDR2 YYNGEE. CDR3 in DNA: TGTGCCAGCAGCAAGACAGGGACCAGTTGGGGAATGAACACTGAAGCTTTCTTT. It encodes CASSKTGTSWGMNTEAFF.

This chain links TRBV5-1 with TRBJ1-2; 9 nucleotides align to TRBD1. V gave up 4 bases and J gave up 9 bases; unmatched junction bases: 10. Germline loops: CDR1 SGHRS, CDR2 YFSETQ. The CDR3 spans 14 residues. Here the CDR3 reads CASSAAQGAASYTF. CDR3 sequence (DNA): TGCGCCAGCAGCGCCGCACAGGGGGCTGCTAGCTACACCTTC.

The CDR3 nucleotides are TGTGCCAGCAGTGACGGGGGGGGCACAGATACGCAGTATTTT. Its protein is CASSDGGGTDTQYF. The V call is TRBV6-4, the J call TRBJ2-3, with TRBD2 matching over 7 bases. This CDR3 contains 14 residues. Germline-derived CDR1 and CDR2 are MRHNA and SNTAGT. V shed 2 bases, J shed 1 base, and the junction held 0 bases outside the gene matches.

This chain links TRBV4-1 with TRBJ2-5; D uncertain. V shed 1 base and J shed 5 bases, with 8 bases lying between them. CDR3 size: 13 residues. Germline assignment: CDR1 MGHRA and CDR2 YSYEKL. The CDR3 loop reads CASSQGVLETQYF. The DNA for the CDR3 is TGCGCCAGCAGCCAAGGCGTGTTGGAGACCCAGTACTTC.

This chain links TRBV10-3 with TRBJ2-7; the match to TRBD2 covers 10 bases. Germline trimming cut 4 bases from V and 4 bases from J; bases unmatched to any gene: 7. Looked up from germline, CDR1 is ENHRY and CDR2 is SYGVKD. This CDR3 is built from 15 residues. CDR3 sequence: CAISGTSGVPYEQYF. For the CDR3, the DNA is TGTGCCATCAGTGGTACTAGCGGGGTCCCTTACGAGCAGTACTTC.

This clone was found once. The V call is TRBV5-1, the J call TRBJ2-7, with 12 nucleotides matching TRBD2. The CDR3 is made up of 15 amino acids. Germline CDR1 SGHRS, CDR2 YFSETQ. The ends lost 4 bases at V and 0 bases at J; junction bases unmatched: 2. CDR3 nucleotide sequence: TGCGCCAGCAGCACGGGACTAGCGGGCTCCTACGAGCAGTACTTC. Translating gives CASSTGLAGSYEQYF.

The CDR3 loop is CASSQDQAGSVGYTF. DNA for the CDR3: TGCGCCAGCAGCCAAGATCAGGCGGGTTCCGTTGGCTACACCTTC. The chain combines TRBV4-3 with TRBJ1-2; D unclear. V was cut by 0 bases and J by 7 bases, with 15 bases left in between. Germline CDR1 LGHNA, CDR2 YSLEER. This CDR3 comprises 15 residues.

The chain employs TRBV9 and TRBJ2-7; TRBD2 aligns across 8 bases. This CDR3 has 14 amino acids. Trimming cost V 4 bases and J 2 bases; bases outside gene matches: 5. Germline V gives CDR1 SGDLS, CDR2 YYNGEE. The CDR3 sequence: CASSPGGGTYEQYF. In nucleotides, the CDR3 is TGTGCCAGCAGCCCGGGGGGGGGAACCTACGAGCAGTACTTC. Full variable domain (rest looked up from reference TRBV9 and TRBJ2-7): DSGVTQTPKHLITATGQRVTLRCSPRSGDLSVYWYQQSLDQGLQFLIQYYNGEERAKGNILERFSAQQFPDLHSELNLSSLELGDSALYFCASSPGGGTYEQYFGPGTRLTVT.

The genes are TRBV19 and TRBJ1-1, with no clear D. CDR3 length: 14 residues. Per germline, CDR1 LNHDA and CDR2 SQIVND (reference sequence). V lost 2 bases to trimming and J lost 10 bases, with 17 bases between them. The CDR3 DNA reads TGTGCCAGTAGTATAATGGGAGGGCATGAGGGAGCTTTCTTT. Its translation is CASSIMGGHEGAFF.

V is TRBV18 and J is TRBJ1-1; D may be TRBD1 (5 bases). The CDR3 covers 12 residues. Germline V lookup: CDR1 KGHSH, CDR2 LQKENI. V lost 3 bases and J lost 5, with 7 bases in between. In DNA, the CDR3 is TGTGCCAGCTCACCGGGGCCTACTGAAGCTTTCTTT. It specifies CASSPGPTEAFF. Combining the CDR3 with reference TRBV18 and TRBJ1-1 gives the whole variable domain NAGVMQNPRHLVRRRGQEARLRCSPMKGHSHVYWYRQLPEEGLKFMVYLQKENIIDESGMPKERFSAEFPKEGPSILRIQQVVRGDSAAYFCASSPGPTEAFFGQGTRLTVV.

The gene calls are TRBV2 and TRBJ1-2, with 7 bases identical to TRBD1. The CDR3 extends over 14 amino acids. J gave up 4 bases and V 11 bases, and 13 bases lay outside the gene matches. Per germline, CDR1 SNHLY and CDR2 FYNNEI. The DNA of the CDR3 is TGTGCCCATCAAGCAAGGGGGCGCTTCTATGGCTACACCTTC. Protein: CAHQARGRFYGYTF.